The sequence of this TCR beta chain was determined in a study of blood T cell repertoires in COVID-19. How the authors handled the data: From reference gene primer amplification, estimates of nucleated cell counts were derived. This table comes from immunoSEQ multiplex PCR, and its TCRdb copy is limited to in-frame clones, with some not included. V and J calls and clone size come straight from that table; D and trimming were deduced from the DNA. The sample includes some 73,000 clones, about nine tenths of them seen just once. V was clipped by 6 bases and J by 5 bases, with 14 bases between them. Germline V gene sequence: CDR1 SGHTA, CDR2 FQGNSA. The CDR3 extends over 15 amino acids.

V and J are TRBV7-2 and TRBJ1-6, with D perhaps TRBD1 (6 bases). Sequenced input: peripheral blood. The sequence derives from an older woman with acute or convalescent COVID-19. For the CDR3, the DNA is TGTGCCAGCAGGCGGGGGGGCCGGGATAATTCACCCCTCCACTTT. Residues: CASRRGGRDNSPLHF.